This T cell receptor beta chain emerged from a study of T-cell reconstitution after alpha-beta-depleted transplantation in children (dated by TCRdb to between 2015 and 2016). Concerning the study at large: Using TCR repertoire profiling, the study followed T-cell immune reconstitution in a quantitative way in children after TCRalphabeta/CD19-depleted allogeneic hematopoietic cell transplantation.

The library was produced with PCR. The sequencer was an Illumina HiSeq 2500. TCR library preparation used molecular barcoding, with unique molecular identifiers applied to normalize quantification of the TCRbeta repertoire. TCRdb handled the public reads itself, with Q25 trimming in fastp and clone calling in MiXCR, and kept productive beta chains. Each record represents a unique CDR3 protein, reported with the most common genes and DNA among its rows. The sample includes approximately 240,000 distinct CDR3 sequences, with roughly a tenth observed a single time. About 6.2% of the sample rests with the top ten. This clonotype was seen at least ten times. The clone's antigen remains unknown. Per-base quality was not reported, and no clone a single base away is much larger than it. The clonotype was recovered from a human donor who donated a stem cell graft to a child with acute lymphoblastic leukemia. Sequences were derived from PBMCs from the stem cell graft donor, sampled from the stem cell graft.

In nucleotide form, the sequence is TGTGCCAGCAGTCCGGGACTAGCGGGGAGCGAGCAGTACTTC. It is translated as CASSPGLAGSEQYF. The chain was built from TRBV27 and TRBJ2-7; the junction holds 13 bases that match TRBD2. CDR1 MNHEY and CDR2 SMNVEV are derived from the germline V gene (reference sequence). Trimming accounts for 5 bases at V and 6 bases at J, while the number of junction bases matched to no gene is 4. Counted from cysteine to phenylalanine, this CDR3 has 14 amino acids. Here the CDR3 DNA is all that survives: 42 bases in frame from base 1.